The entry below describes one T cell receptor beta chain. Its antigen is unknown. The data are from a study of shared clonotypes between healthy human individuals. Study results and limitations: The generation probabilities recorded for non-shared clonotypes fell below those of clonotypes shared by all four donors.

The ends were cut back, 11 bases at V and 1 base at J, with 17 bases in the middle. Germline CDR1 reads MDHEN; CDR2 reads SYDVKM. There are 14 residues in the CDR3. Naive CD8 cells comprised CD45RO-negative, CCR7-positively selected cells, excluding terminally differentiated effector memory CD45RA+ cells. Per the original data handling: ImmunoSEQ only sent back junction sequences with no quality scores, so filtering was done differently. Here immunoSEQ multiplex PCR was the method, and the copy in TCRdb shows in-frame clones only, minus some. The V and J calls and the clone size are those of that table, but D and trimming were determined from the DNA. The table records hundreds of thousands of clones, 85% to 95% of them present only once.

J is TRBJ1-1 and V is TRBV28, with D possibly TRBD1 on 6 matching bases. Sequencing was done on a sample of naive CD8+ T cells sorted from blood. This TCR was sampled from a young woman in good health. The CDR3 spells CAWGGRWANTEAFF. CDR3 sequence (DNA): TGTGCCTGGGGGGGGCGATGGGCGAACACTGAAGCTTTCTTT. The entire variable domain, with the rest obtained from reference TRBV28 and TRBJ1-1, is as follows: DVKVTQSSRYLVKRTGEKVFLECVQDMDHENMFWYRQDPGLGLRLIYFSYDVKMKEKGDIPEGYSVSREKKERFSLILESASTNQTSMYLCAWGGRWANTEAFFGQGTRLTVV.